This TCR beta chain was documented in a study of T cell repertoires in cytomegalovirus infection. Study-level information: Indications of both CMV infection and matching HLA type were provided by public TCR beta signatures. Whole-study results and caveats: HLA-C-restricted, CMV-specific TCR beta clonotypes were dominant ex vivo. Carriage of CMV together with the relevant HLA was identifiable through cumulative public TCR beta family frequency.

Using its own MiXCR run on the reads, TCRdb lists one record per CDR3 protein. The sample contains about 52,000 distinct CDR3 sequences, less than 20% of which appear only once. Germline CDR1 reads MNHEY; CDR2 reads SVGEGT. The ends were cut back, 5 bases at V and 3 bases at J, with 11 bases in the middle. The CDR3 sequence is 13 residues long. This clonotype was observed a handful of times. No antigen is known for it. The sequence was collected from a human donor in good health (CMV status not recorded). Some clones in this sample may be carry-over from other donors' samples. The chain combines TRBV6-2 or TRBV6-3 with TRBJ2-7; D assignment may be TRBD1 or TRBD2 (5 bases each). The specimen comprised CD8+ T cells from cultured PBMCs, sampled from culture after CMV antigen stimulation. This CDR3 reads CASSRDLYYEQYF. Written as DNA, the CDR3 is TGTGCCAGCAGTCGGGACCTTTACTACGAGCAGTACTTC.